This entry lists 26 T cell receptor beta chains sequenced from one sample in a study of blood T cell repertoires in COVID-19. Libraries were prepared by immunoSEQ multiplex PCR; TCRdb keeps only in-frame clonotypes and omits some of them. This table holds about 96,000 clones, 70% to 85% found once. The sequencing input was peripheral blood. All receptors derive from a woman aged 60 to 75 with acute or convalescent COVID-19.

The chain carries TRBV12-3 or TRBV12-4 and TRBJ2-4; D gene ambiguous. V was pared by 6 bases and J by 4 bases, with 4 bases between. CDR3 length: 11 amino acids. The CDR3 DNA reads as TGTGCCAGCAGCCTAAAAAACATTCAGTACTTC. This gives the protein CASSLKNIQYF.

The CDR3 bases are TGTGCCAGCAGCCTTCTGCAGGGGTCGTCGCGAGAAAAACTGTTTTTT. Its translation is CASSLLQGSSREKLFF. The gene calls are TRBV7-9 and TRBJ1-4; D is perhaps TRBD1 (6 bases). The CDR3 extends over 16 amino acids. The V gene's germline CDR1 is SEHNR and CDR2 FQNEAQ (reference sequence). V shed 5 bases and J shed 8 bases, with 21 bases lying between them.

This sequence joins TRBV28 and TRBJ1-1, with 11 nucleotides matching TRBD1. There are 16 residues in the CDR3. Germline V CDR1 and CDR2: MDHEN, SYDVKM. V shed 1 base, J shed 4 bases, and the junction held 5 bases outside the gene matches. CDR3 DNA: TGTGCCAGCAGTTTATTAGCCGGGACAGGGGGCACTGAAGCTTTCTTT. It encodes CASSLLAGTGGTEAFF.

This chain links TRBV19 with TRBJ2-3; D ambiguous. Trimming left V 8 bases short and J 5 bases short, with 14 bases between. This CDR3 contains 13 residues. Germline loops: CDR1 LNHDA, CDR2 SQIVND (reference sequence). Here the CDR3 reads CASHQVPGDTQYF. The DNA for the CDR3 is TGTGCCAGTCATCAGGTTCCCGGAGATACGCAGTATTTT.

This chain connects TRBV2 to TRBJ2-7, with D perhaps matching TRBD2 (5 bases). Germline V CDR1 and CDR2: SNHLY, FYNNEI. Trimming stripped 0 bases from V and 3 bases from J, with 15 bases between. The length of the CDR3 is 16 residues. CDR3 in amino acids: CASSEALLGRRYEQYF. The CDR3, as DNA: TGTGCCAGCAGTGAAGCTTTACTAGGGCGGCGCTACGAGCAGTACTTC.

V gene TRBV2 combines with J gene TRBJ2-1; TRBD1 matches 8 bases. The V and J ends lost 6 bases and 6 bases, in that order; junction bases with no gene match: 7. In germline, CDR1 is SNHLY, CDR2 FYNNEI. This CDR3 is built from 14 residues. CDR3 residues: CASSQDRVRNEQFF. The CDR3 DNA sequence: TGTGCCAGCAGCCAGGACAGGGTGCGCAATGAGCAGTTCTTC. The whole variable domain, filled in from reference TRBV2 and TRBJ2-1, reads EPEVTQTPSHQVTQMGQEVILRCVPISNHLYFYWYRQILGQKVEFLVSFYNNEISEKSEIFDDQFSVERPDGSNFTLKIRSTKLEDSAMYFCASSQDRVRNEQFFGPGTRLTVL.

The rearrangement uses TRBV9 and TRBJ1-2, with a possible D match to TRBD1 (6 bases). Trimming cost V 2 bases and J 2 bases, with 7 bases left between them. In germline, CDR1 is SGDLS, CDR2 YYNGEE. This CDR3 has 13 residues. The CDR3: CASSVDRNYGYTF. Here the CDR3 DNA reads TGTGCCAGCAGCGTCGACAGGAACTATGGCTACACCTTC. The full variable domain, rest sourced from reference TRBV9 and TRBJ1-2, is DSGVTQTPKHLITATGQRVTLRCSPRSGDLSVYWYQQSLDQGLQFLIQYYNGEERAKGNILERFSAQQFPDLHSELNLSSLELGDSALYFCASSVDRNYGYTFGSGTRLTVV.

This chain connects TRBV6-2 or TRBV6-3 to TRBJ2-2, with a weak D call TRBD1 (6 bases). There are 14 residues in the CDR3. Trimming shortened V by 6 bases and J by 7 bases, and 15 bases separated the two germline ends. The germline V gene encodes CDR1 MNHEY and CDR2 SVGEGT. CDR3 sequence reads: CASSLQGEGGELFF. The CDR3 DNA reads as TGTGCCAGCAGCTTACAGGGAGAGGGCGGGGAGCTGTTTTTT.

This rearrangement joins TRBV7-2 to TRBJ1-5, with a tentative D call TRBD1 (5 bases). Trimming left V 5 bases short and J 0 bases short, with 20 bases between. The CDR3 has 18 residues. Germline assignment: CDR1 SGHTA and CDR2 FQGNSA. The DNA of the CDR3 is TGTGCCAGCAGCCCCGGGGGGACCGAGACTTATAGCAATCAGCCCCAGCATTTT. Translating it yields CASSPGGTETYSNQPQHF. The full variable domain, rest sourced from reference TRBV7-2 and TRBJ1-5, is GAGVSQSPSNKVTEKGKDVELRCDPISGHTALYWYRQSLGQGLEFLIYFQGNSAPDKSGLPSDRFSAERTGGSVSTLTIQRTQQEDSAVYLCASSPGGTETYSNQPQHFGDGTRLSIL.

The chain combines TRBV25-1 with TRBJ2-3; TRBD1 matches 10 bases. V shed 4 bases, J shed 4 bases, and the junction held 8 bases outside the gene matches. The CDR3 sequence is 16 residues long. Germline values: CDR1 MGHDK, CDR2 SYGVNS. The CDR3: CASSGSGTGVADTQYF. Here the CDR3 DNA reads TGTGCCAGCAGTGGTTCCGGGACAGGGGTTGCAGATACGCAGTATTTT.

This chain connects TRBV28 to TRBJ1-1, with 7 bases that match TRBD1. Germline CDR1 is MDHEN and CDR2 is SYDVKM. This CDR3 is 13 amino acids long. Trimming at V came to 11 bases and at J to 5 bases, leaving 11 bases not matched to a gene. The CDR3 DNA reads TGTGCCGCAAAGGGGGGACAGACTACTGAAGCTTTCTTT. Translated: CAAKGGQTTEAFF.

This clone came up a few times. V is TRBV13 and J is TRBJ2-2; 7 bases are a match to TRBD1. The J segment lost 0 bases and the V segment lost 5 bases, leaving 3 bases of the junction unmatched. The CDR3 runs to 15 residues. CDR1 is PRHDT and CDR2 is FYEKMQ in the germline V gene (reference sequence). Here the CDR3 DNA reads TGTGCCAGCAGCAAGACAGGGCCGAACACCGGGGAGCTGTTTTTT. Translating it yields CASSKTGPNTGELFF.

The DNA for the CDR3 is TGTGCCAGCAGGCCCCCCAGGGGCGGCGGCACTGAAGCTTTCTTT. It is translated as CASRPPRGGGTEAFF. The chain links TRBV28 to TRBJ1-1; perhaps TRBD1 as D (6 bases). The CDR3 is 15 residues long. Trimming left V 6 bases short and J 4 bases short, with 18 bases between. Germline V gene data show CDR1 as MDHEN and CDR2 as SYDVKM.

The chain is built from TRBV5-6 and TRBJ1-5; no clear D gene. The CDR3 has 15 residues. Germline lookup yields CDR1 SGHDT and CDR2 YYEEEE. Trimming pared 3 bases from V and 1 base from J, leaving 11 bases between. The CDR3 nucleotides read TGTGCCAGCAGCTCCCGGCCGGGGAGCAATCAGCCCCAGCATTTT. This codes for CASSSRPGSNQPQHF.

Here the CDR3 reads CASSQRDRVFEAFF. CDR3 nucleotide sequence: TGTGCCAGCAGCCAAAGGGACAGGGTATTTGAAGCTTTCTTT. The rearrangement links TRBV16 to TRBJ1-1, with 9 bases aligning to TRBD1. CDR3 length: 14 amino acids. V was clipped by 2 bases and J by 7 bases; unmatched bases: 5. CDR1 and CDR2 (germline): KGHSY, FQNENV.

The chain recombines TRBV5-1 with TRBJ2-7; the match to TRBD1 covers 8 bases. V lost 3 bases to trimming and J lost 2 bases; unmatched junction nucleotides: 7. Germline V lookup: CDR1 SGHRS, CDR2 YFSETQ. The CDR3 spans 15 residues. CDR3 loop: CASSSSQGQAYEQYF. CDR3 nucleotides: TGCGCCAGCAGCTCCTCCCAGGGACAGGCCTACGAGCAGTACTTC.

The chain is built from TRBV3-1 (or the pseudogene TRBV3-2) and TRBJ2-2; the match to TRBD2 covers 11 bases. V lost 8 bases to trimming and J lost 2 bases; unmatched junction nucleotides: 7. The V gene's germline CDR1 is LGHDT and CDR2 YNNKEL (reference sequence). The CDR3 contains 16 residues. As DNA, the CDR3 is TGTGCCAGCGGAGAGACTAGCGGGGTAAACACCGGGGAGCTGTTTTTT. It is translated as CASGETSGVNTGELFF.

The chain couples TRBV2 to TRBJ1-4; D may be TRBD1 (5 bases). In germline, CDR1 is SNHLY, CDR2 FYNNEI. V dropped 6 bases and J dropped 4 bases, with 9 bases sitting between them. The CDR3 extends over 13 amino acids. Here the CDR3 reads CASRSQGNEKLFF. The DNA of the CDR3 is TGTGCCAGCAGGTCGCAGGGTAATGAAAAACTGTTTTTT.

J is TRBJ1-3 and V is TRBV5-1; D is uncertain. The V and J ends lost 5 bases and 1 base respectively, with 7 bases between them. CDR1 is SGHRS and CDR2 is YFSETQ in the germline V gene. This CDR3 comprises 13 residues. The CDR3 bases are TGCGCCAGCAGAGCGGTTTCTGGAAACACCATATATTTT. This encodes CASRAVSGNTIYF.

The chain is built from TRBV5-5 and TRBJ2-1; D is perhaps TRBD2 (5 bases). V shed 1 base and J shed 0 bases, with 14 bases lying between them. CDR1 is SGHKS, CDR2 YYEKEE, per germline (reference sequence). The CDR3 has 17 amino acids. CDR3 loop: CASSLRWGASSYNEQFF. The CDR3 nucleotides read TGTGCCAGCAGCTTGAGGTGGGGAGCAAGCTCCTACAATGAGCAGTTCTTC.

This sequence joins TRBV4-3 and TRBJ1-2; D may be TRBD1 (5 bases). The germline V gene has CDR1 LGHNA and CDR2 YSLEER. The CDR3 runs to 14 residues. Trimming took 2 bases from V and 3 from J, leaving 10 bases between them. CDR3 in DNA: TGCGCCAGCAGCCAACGCAGGGATTACTATGGCTACACCTTC. It yields the protein CASSQRRDYYGYTF.

V gene TRBV24-1 combines with J gene TRBJ2-2, with a tentative D call TRBD1 (6 bases). Germline V gene data show CDR1 as KGHDR and CDR2 as SFDVKD. Trimming removed 3 bases from V and 2 bases from J, with 9 bases in between. The CDR3 loop spans 15 amino acids. CDR3 protein: CATSDPGHNTGELFF. CDR3 coding DNA: TGTGCCACCAGTGATCCGGGACACAACACCGGGGAGCTGTTTTTT.

This clone was counted a single time. The junction differs from germline at one of its ends, possibly a read error. The rearrangement uses TRBV19 and TRBJ1-2, with 8 positions matching TRBD1. Germline V gives CDR1 LNHDA, CDR2 SQIVND (reference sequence). The CDR3 contains 13 residues. CDR3 residues: CASSTLSGTGPSF. The CDR3 DNA is TGTGCCAGTAGTACCCTTTCCGGGACAGGCCCCTCCTTC.

The chain joins TRBV10-3 to TRBJ1-5; tentative D call: TRBD1 (6 bases). The CDR3 is 15 amino acids. Germline V gene sequence: CDR1 ENHRY, CDR2 SYGVKD. The V end lost 2 bases, the J end lost 3 bases, and 11 bases lay between the germline ends. The CDR3: CAISETTGNNQPQHF. The CDR3 bases are TGTGCCATCAGTGAGACAACAGGGAACAATCAGCCCCAGCATTTT.

The chain couples TRBV6-5 to TRBJ2-7; 10 bases are a match to TRBD2. There are 11 residues in the CDR3. Per germline, CDR1 MNHEY and CDR2 SVGAGI. Trimming took 8 bases from V and 6 from J; bases not matched to a gene: 1. The CDR3 protein is CASGLAVEQYF. The CDR3, as DNA: TGTGCCAGCGGACTAGCGGTCGAGCAGTACTTC.

This clone has a handful of counts. The chain employs TRBV27 and TRBJ1-4; D gene unclear. V lost 4 bases and J 2 bases, leaving 8 bases between the germline ends. The CDR3 loop spans 14 amino acids. Germline V gene data show CDR1 as MNHEY and CDR2 as SMNVEV (reference sequence). CDR3 nucleotides: TGTGCCAGCAGTTCTAGTACGACTAATGAAAAACTGTTTTTT. It yields the protein CASSSSTTNEKLFF.